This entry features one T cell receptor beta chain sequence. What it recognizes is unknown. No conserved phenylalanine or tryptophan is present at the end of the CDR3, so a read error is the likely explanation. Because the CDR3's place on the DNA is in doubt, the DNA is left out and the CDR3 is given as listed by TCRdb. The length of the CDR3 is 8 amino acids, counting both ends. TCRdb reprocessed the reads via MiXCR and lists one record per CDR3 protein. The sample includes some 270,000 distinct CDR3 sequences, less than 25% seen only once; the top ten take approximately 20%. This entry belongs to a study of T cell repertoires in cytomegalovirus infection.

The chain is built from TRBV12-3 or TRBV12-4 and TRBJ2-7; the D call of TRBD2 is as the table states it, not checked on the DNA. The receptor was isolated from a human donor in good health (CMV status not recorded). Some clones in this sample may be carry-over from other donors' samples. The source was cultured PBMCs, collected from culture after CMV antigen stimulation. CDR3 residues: CASSLWGP.